This TCR beta chain was sequenced in a study of beta chain features in type 1 diabetes. Study-level background: All of the samples together had 107,917,701 sorted cells examined.

Every isolated RNA sample was fully reverse transcribed, so sequencing captured expressed TCRB transcripts. The data were produced by immunoSEQ multiplex PCR, yet TCRdb's version contains in-frame clones alone and is incomplete. The table has over 500,000 clones, about 14% seen once; the top ten hold 0.093%. The study's findings and limits: Researchers report that Type 1 diabetes patients had moderately but significantly shorter TCRB CDR3s across all four CD4+ subsets. The VDJ junctions of type 1 diabetes patients carried fewer insertions and more deletions.

This clone was seen a few times. Its antigen is undetermined. All sorted populations exceeded 95% purity. Source material: naive CD4+ T cells from blood. The receptor comes from a man younger than 30 in good health.

Here the CDR3 reads CASSYTGLPSYEQYF. The CDR3 bases are TGTGCCAGCAGTTACACGGGACTCCCCTCCTACGAGCAGTACTTC. V is TRBV6-5 and J is TRBJ2-7, with D possibly TRBD2 on 6 matching bases. CDR3 length: 15 residues. CDR1 is MNHEY and CDR2 is SVGAGI in the germline V gene. V gave up 2 bases and J gave up 0 bases, with 11 bases separating them.